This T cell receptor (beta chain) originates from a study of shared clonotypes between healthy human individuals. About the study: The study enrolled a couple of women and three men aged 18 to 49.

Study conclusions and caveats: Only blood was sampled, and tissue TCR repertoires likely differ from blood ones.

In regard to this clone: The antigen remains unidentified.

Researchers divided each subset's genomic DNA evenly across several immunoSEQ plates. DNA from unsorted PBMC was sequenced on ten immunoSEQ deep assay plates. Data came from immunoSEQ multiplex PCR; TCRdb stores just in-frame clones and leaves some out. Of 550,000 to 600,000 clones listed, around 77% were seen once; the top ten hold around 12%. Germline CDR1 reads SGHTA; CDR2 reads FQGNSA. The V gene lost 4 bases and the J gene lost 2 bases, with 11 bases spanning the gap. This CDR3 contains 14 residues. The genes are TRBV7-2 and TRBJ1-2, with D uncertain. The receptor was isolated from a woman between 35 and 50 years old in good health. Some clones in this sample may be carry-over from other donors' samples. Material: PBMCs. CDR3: CASSSSRENYGYTF. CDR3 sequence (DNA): TGTGCCAGCAGCTCCAGCCGAGAAAACTATGGCTACACCTTC.